The T cell receptor (beta chain) described here comes from a study of regulatory T cells in long-lasting Graves disease. Points from the study as a whole: TRBV28, TRBJ1-2 and TRBJ2-5 were favored in persistent disease.

Described time point: newly diagnosed GD, antithyroid drugs for less than 3 months. Isolated PBMC RNA provided the starting material for the TCR library. The germline V gene has CDR1 KGHSH and CDR2 LQKENI. V was shortened by 4 bases and J by 7 bases, with 8 bases between the two germline ends. This CDR3 has 13 residues. To make TCR beta libraries, researchers used iRepertoire HTBI primers and Arm-PCR of CDR3 regions. One entry per CDR3 protein results from TCRdb running MiXCR on the multiplex PCR reads. The sample lists 400,000 to 550,000 distinct CDR3 sequences; about 15% were seen once. This clonotype was counted many times. The antigen is not known. This sample also belongs to another study, concerning T cells in Graves' hyperthyroidism and ophthalmopathy.

The sequencing used peripheral blood mononuclear cells (PBMCs), collected at new diagnosis, from a patient treated with antithyroid drugs. The clonotype comes from a woman aged 18-29 years with Graves disease. The chain employs TRBV18 and TRBJ1-6, with a tentative D call TRBD1 (6 bases). CDR3 DNA sequence: TGTGCCAGCTCACTACAGGGCAATTCACCCCTCCACTTT. This encodes CASSLQGNSPLHF.